This T cell receptor (beta chain) was sequenced for a study of T-cell memory formation after mild COVID-19. Overall study results and limits: Pre-infection memory showed some responding clones, and this suggested that cross-reactive memory joined. From day 15 to 85, contracting clones were balanced between CD4 and CD8, whereas later expanders leaned toward CD4+. Contracting CD8+ clones were enriched in EMRA, CD4+ mainly in CM and EM.

TCRdb re-derived calls from the 5' RACE reads in MiXCR, one entry per CDR3 protein. The sample lists roughly 250,000 distinct CDR3 sequences; about 15% were seen once. V was trimmed by 0 bases and J by 12 bases, leaving 12 bases between them. The length of the CDR3 is 12 residues. In germline, CDR1 is SGDLS, CDR2 YYNGEE. Concerning this clonotype: Its antigen is unidentified.

The chain has TRBV9 and TRBJ1-2, with D possibly TRBD1 on 6 matching bases. The specimen was PBMCs or a T cell subset sorted from them (not recorded which). This receptor was taken from a man aged 18 to 29 who had mild COVID-19 (a few samples of this study predate the infection). Cell type and time point are not known. CDR3 residues: CASSVEGGKHTF. DNA for the CDR3: TGTGCCAGCAGCGTAGAGGGGGGAAAGCACACCTTC.